One and the same sample provided the 20 T cell receptor beta chains below, sequenced in a study of blood T cell repertoires in COVID-19. Libraries were prepared by immunoSEQ multiplex PCR; TCRdb keeps only in-frame clonotypes and omits some of them. There are 150,000 to 200,000 clones in the sample; approximately 82% occur only once, and roughly 17% lies in the top ten. Specimen: PBMCs or T cells enriched from blood (not recorded which). The receptors shown here come from a woman aged 50 to 60 who had recovered from COVID-19.

The rearrangement uses TRBV5-1 and TRBJ2-1; 7 nucleotides match TRBD1. The ends lost 2 bases at V and 3 bases at J; junction bases unmatched: 2. From germline, CDR1 is SGHRS and CDR2 YFSETQ. The CDR3 has 14 residues. CDR3 sequence reads: CASSLGGLYNEQFF. CDR3 coding DNA: TGCGCCAGCAGCTTAGGGGGCCTCTACAATGAGCAGTTCTTC.

This sequence joins TRBV12-5 and TRBJ2-3; weak D call: TRBD2 (6 bases). V was clipped by 7 bases and J by 4 bases, with 15 bases between them. Germline V gives CDR1 LGHNT, CDR2 FRNRAP. This CDR3 region has 14 residues. Here the CDR3 reads CASATEGGADTQYF. CDR3 coding DNA: TGTGCTAGTGCCACAGAGGGAGGCGCAGATACGCAGTATTTT.

This chain links TRBV7-3 with TRBJ1-1; TRBD1 is a possible D gene (6 bases). Germline assignment: CDR1 SGHTA and CDR2 FQGTGA. V was clipped by 2 bases and J by 6 bases, with 16 bases between them. This CDR3 is built from 15 residues. The CDR3 nucleotides read TGTGCCAGCAGCTTAGGCGGTCCAGGGGTGGCTGAAGCTTTCTTT. This translates into CASSLGGPGVAEAFF.

This chain links TRBV6-5 with TRBJ1-2, with TRBD1 matching 10 bases. Unmatched junction bases numbered 5, after V lost 2 bases and J lost 5 bases. Germline CDR1 and CDR2: MNHEY and SVGAGI. The CDR3 is 15 amino acids. Here the CDR3 DNA reads TGTGCCAGCAGTTACGGCGGACAGGGGGTATATGGCTACACCTTC. Protein: CASSYGGQGVYGYTF.

The genes are TRBV7-3 and TRBJ2-1; tentatively, D is TRBD2 (6 bases). V lost 7 bases and J lost 8, with 21 bases in between. Germline V lookup: CDR1 SGHTA, CDR2 FQGTGA. The CDR3 has 15 residues. CDR3 DNA: TGTGCCAGCAACATGGAGCGGGCCCTCGGATATGAGCAGTTCTTC. Its translation: CASNMERALGYEQFF.

The gene calls are TRBV7-2 and TRBJ2-1, with 7 bases aligning to TRBD2. After removal of 3 bases from V and 4 bases from J, the junction contained 9 bases not matched to a gene. The CDR3 sequence is 16 residues long. Germline assignment: CDR1 SGHTA and CDR2 FQGNSA. In DNA form, the CDR3 reads TGTGCCAGCAGCTTGGCTGGGCTAGCGGATTACAATGAGCAGTTCTTC. Its translation is CASSLAGLADYNEQFF.

The rearrangement links TRBV3-1 (or the pseudogene TRBV3-2) to TRBJ2-3; D may be TRBD2 (6 bases). V dropped 4 bases and J dropped 1 base, with 9 bases sitting between them. Germline V CDR1 and CDR2: LGHDT, YNNKEL (reference sequence). This CDR3 spans 14 amino acids. Here the CDR3 reads CASSPGGGTDTQYF. The CDR3 DNA sequence: TGTGCCAGCAGCCCCGGAGGGGGCACAGATACGCAGTATTTT.

In nucleotides, the CDR3 is TGTGCCAGCAGCCAAGATAGCCGTGTACAGCCCCAGCATTTT. It codes for CASSQDSRVQPQHF. The gene calls are TRBV3-1 (or the pseudogene TRBV3-2) and TRBJ1-5; D ambiguous. The CDR3 is made up of 14 amino acids. Trimming removed 0 bases at V and 7 bases at J, with 10 bases between. Per germline, CDR1 LGHDT and CDR2 YNNKEL (reference sequence).

V is TRBV6-5 and J is TRBJ1-3; D is perhaps TRBD1 (5 bases). Germline CDR1 MNHEY, CDR2 SVGAGI. Deletions cut 0 bases from V and 4 bases from J, with 13 bases between. The CDR3 length is 16 residues. CDR3 DNA sequence: TGTGCCAGCAGTTACTCGAGTGGGGCGACAGGAAACACCATATATTTT. Its translation is CASSYSSGATGNTIYF.

CDR3 region: CAWSRQGNTEAFF. The CDR3 DNA reads as TGTGCCTGGAGTAGGCAGGGAAACACTGAAGCTTTCTTT. This chain joins TRBV30 and TRBJ1-1; tentative D call: TRBD1 (5 bases). Germline V gene data show CDR1 as GTSNPN and CDR2 as SVGIG (reference sequence). The CDR3 spans 13 residues. V lost 2 bases and J 2 bases, leaving 9 bases between the germline ends.

The rearrangement links TRBV6-5 to TRBJ2-7; TRBD1 aligns across 7 bases. Germline V gene data show CDR1 as MNHEY and CDR2 as SVGAGI. The CDR3 is made up of 15 amino acids. V shed 5 bases and J 5 bases; nucleotides not matched to a gene: 12. CDR3 DNA: TGTGCCAGCAGTCCCAGACAGGGAAAAAACCACGAGCAGTACTTC. Translated: CASSPRQGKNHEQYF.

In its sample, this clone was seen once. This chain joins TRBV19 and TRBJ1-5, with TRBD1 as a possible D gene (5 bases). CDR1 is LNHDA and CDR2 is SQIVND in the germline V gene (reference sequence). The V gene lost 5 bases and the J gene lost 5 bases, with 19 bases spanning the gap. The CDR3 has 16 amino acids. The CDR3 nucleotides read TGTGCCAGTAGTTTGATGTTCGGGCAGGGTGATCAGCCCCAGCATTTT. Encoded protein: CASSLMFGQGDQPQHF.

This clone was seen a few times. J is TRBJ1-5 and V is TRBV20-1; D is ambiguous. The CDR3 totals 13 residues. Germline values: CDR1 DFQATT, CDR2 SNEGSKA (reference sequence). The V end lost 3 bases, the J end lost 6 bases, and 12 bases lay between the germline ends. CDR3 DNA: TGCAGTGCTAGTGTGGAGGGTTTTCAGCCCCAGCATTTT. Protein product: CSASVEGFQPQHF.

The chain uses TRBV7-8 and TRBJ1-5; D gene unclear. This CDR3 region has 13 residues. Germline V gene lookup returns CDR1 SGHVS and CDR2 FQNEAQ. Trimming removed 1 base at V and 8 bases at J, with 9 bases between. CDR3 in amino acids: CASSLGLTEPQHF. The CDR3 DNA sequence: TGTGCCAGCAGCTTAGGCCTCACGGAGCCCCAGCATTTT.

The chain has TRBV7-8 and TRBJ1-5, with a tentative D call TRBD1 (5 bases). The CDR3 runs 15 residues. CDR1 is SGHVS, CDR2 FQNEAQ, per germline. V lost 2 bases and J 3 bases, leaving 11 bases between the germline ends. Here the CDR3 DNA reads TGTGCCAGCAGCTTACTCCAGGGCCCCAATCAGCCCCAGCATTTT. Translating it yields CASSLLQGPNQPQHF.

The genes are TRBV9 and TRBJ2-1, with TRBD2 identical over 9 bases. Germline lookup yields CDR1 SGDLS and CDR2 YYNGEE. V lost 3 bases and J lost 7; bases outside the gene matches: 14. The CDR3 is made up of 17 amino acids. CDR3 loop: CASSALGGRATGNEQFF. The CDR3 DNA reads TGTGCCAGCAGCGCTCTGGGCGGGAGGGCCACGGGGAATGAGCAGTTCTTC.

The rearrangement uses TRBV5-1 and TRBJ2-1; 9 positions agree with TRBD2. V dropped 0 bases and J dropped 7; count of bases not matched to a gene: 5. This CDR3 spans 15 amino acids. Germline assignment: CDR1 SGHRS and CDR2 YFSETQ. CDR3 coding DNA: TGCGCCAGCAGCTTGGTAGCGGGAGAGTCGAATGAGCAGTTCTTC. This gives the protein CASSLVAGESNEQFF.

The gene calls are TRBV12-3 or TRBV12-4 and TRBJ1-2; TRBD1 aligns across 8 bases. CDR3 length equals 13 residues. V shed 3 bases and J 8 bases; nucleotides not matched to a gene: 5. The CDR3 protein is CASSLQGAKGYTF. The CDR3 DNA sequence: TGTGCCAGCAGTTTGCAGGGGGCGAAGGGCTACACCTTC.

This clone was detected only once. The V gene is TRBV6-4, the J gene TRBJ2-2; 7 bases are a match to TRBD2. Germline assignment: CDR1 MRHNA and CDR2 SNTAGT. V shed 5 bases and J 4 bases; nucleotides not matched to a gene: 10. The CDR3 has 16 amino acids. CDR3 sequence (DNA): TGTGCCAGCAGTTCCGGGACCCCGGGGGGCACCGGGGAGCTGTTTTTT. As protein: CASSSGTPGGTGELFF.

The chain is built from TRBV28 and TRBJ2-5; TRBD1 aligns across 7 bases. The CDR3 sequence is 19 residues long. Germline CDR1 reads MDHEN; CDR2 reads SYDVKM. V dropped 2 bases and J dropped 5; count of bases not matched to a gene: 20. The CDR3: CASSLEVVGQLRGRETQYF. Written as DNA, the CDR3 is TGTGCCAGCAGTTTAGAGGTCGTGGGACAGTTAAGGGGTAGGGAGACCCAGTACTTC.